The rows below give T cell receptor beta chains drawn from one sample of a study of blood T cells in healthy people across ages. TCRdb analysed the 5' RACE reads with MiXCR anew, one entry per CDR3 protein. The sample has 780,000 or so distinct CDR3 sequences, roughly three fifths seen once; the top ten hold about 26%. Specimen: blood. These receptors were taken from a man in his forties in good health. Each CDR3 is given with its conserved first and last residue. The D gene is left open where the match is weak. Some rows mark clone size as missing; the rest say once, few, many or name a class of expanded clone.

J gene: TRBJ2-7; CDR3 length: 15; clone size: -; D gene: TRBD1; V gene: TRBV6-5; CDR3 protein: CASSYHNLRQGETYF; CDR3 DNA: TGTGCCAGCAGTTACCACAATCTGCGACAGGGCGAAACGTACTTC
J gene: TRBJ1-1; CDR3 length: 13; clone size: -; D gene: -; V gene: TRBV27; CDR3 protein: CASRSATGTEAFF; CDR3 DNA: TGTGCCAGCAGGTCTGCTACCGGGACTGAAGCTTTCTTT
J gene: TRBJ1-5; CDR3 length: 15; clone size: -; D gene: TRBD1; V gene: TRBV6-5; CDR3 protein: CASSPGTGGDLPQHF; CDR3 DNA: TGTGCCAGCAGTCCCGGGACAGGGGGCGATTTGCCCCAGCATTTT
J gene: TRBJ2-6; CDR3 length: 19; clone size: -; D gene: TRBD2; V gene: TRBV4-3; CDR3 protein: CASSQALAGRSSGANVLTF; CDR3 DNA: TGCGCCAGCAGCCAAGCTCTAGCGGGACGTAGCTCTGGGGCCAACGTCCTGACTTTC
J gene: TRBJ2-4; CDR3 length: 17; clone size: -; D gene: -; V gene: TRBV11-2; CDR3 protein: CASSLFPGGFGKNIQYF; CDR3 DNA: TGTGCCAGCAGCTTATTTCCGGGCGGGTTCGGCAAAAACATTCAGTACTTC
J gene: TRBJ2-3; CDR3 length: 18; clone size: -; D gene: TRBD2; V gene: TRBV3-1; CDR3 protein: CASSHILTGLASTDTQYF; CDR3 DNA: TGTGCCAGCAGCCATATTTTGACCGGACTAGCAAGCACAGATACGCAGTATTTT
J gene: TRBJ1-2; CDR3 length: 11; clone size: -; D gene: -; V gene: TRBV12-3/TRBV12-4; CDR3 protein: CASSSTYGYTF; CDR3 DNA: TGTGCCAGCAGTTCAACCTATGGCTACACCTTC
J gene: TRBJ2-7; CDR3 length: 15; clone size: once; D gene: TRBD1; V gene: TRBV11-3; CDR3 protein: CASSFGTGFSYEQYF; CDR3 DNA: TGTGCCAGCAGCTTCGGGACAGGCTTCTCCTACGAGCAGTACTTC
J gene: TRBJ1-6; CDR3 length: 13; clone size: many; D gene: -; V gene: TRBV3-1; CDR3 protein: CASSPSGASPLHF; CDR3 DNA: TGTGCCAGCAGCCCCTCCGGCGCGTCACCCCTCCACTTT
J gene: TRBJ2-3; CDR3 length: 13; clone size: few; D gene: -; V gene: TRBV5-6; CDR3 protein: CATTGLSTDTQYF; CDR3 DNA: TGTGCCACGACGGGACTCAGCACAGATACGCAGTATTTT
J gene: TRBJ2-3; CDR3 length: 17; clone size: -; D gene: TRBD1; V gene: TRBV4-3; CDR3 protein: CASSQSRTGGSADTQYF; CDR3 DNA: TGCGCCAGCAGCCAATCCAGGACAGGGGGATCAGCAGATACGCAGTATTTT
J gene: TRBJ2-5; CDR3 length: 14; clone size: few; D gene: TRBD1; V gene: TRBV28; CDR3 protein: CASSFWQGEETQYF; CDR3 DNA: TGTGCCAGCAGTTTTTGGCAGGGGGAAGAGACCCAGTACTTC
J gene: TRBJ2-7; CDR3 length: 15; clone size: -; D gene: -; V gene: TRBV7-9; CDR3 protein: CASSLGGAVYNEQYF; CDR3 DNA: TGTGCCAGCAGCCTGGGGGGGGCGGTTTACAATGAGCAGTACTTC
J gene: TRBJ2-5; CDR3 length: 14; clone size: -; D gene: -; V gene: TRBV5-1; CDR3 protein: CASSLGHSRETQYF; CDR3 DNA: TGCGCCAGCAGCTTGGGACATTCCCGAGAGACCCAGTACTTC
J gene: TRBJ2-7; CDR3 length: 16; clone size: -; D gene: TRBD2; V gene: TRBV5-6; CDR3 protein: CASSSGRTSGSSVQYF; CDR3 DNA: TGTGCCAGCAGCTCGGGTAGGACTAGCGGGAGTAGTGTGCAGTACTTC
J gene: TRBJ1-2; CDR3 length: 16; clone size: -; D gene: TRBD1; V gene: TRBV7-3; CDR3 protein: CASSLAPGTGNYGYTF; CDR3 DNA: TGTGCCAGCAGCCTTGCCCCCGGGACAGGGAACTATGGCTACACCTTC
J gene: TRBJ2-7; CDR3 length: 14; clone size: few; D gene: TRBD2; V gene: TRBV6-2/TRBV6-3; CDR3 protein: CARNAGLVAYEQYF; CDR3 DNA: TGTGCCAGAAATGCCGGACTAGTCGCTTACGAGCAGTACTTC
J gene: TRBJ1-6; CDR3 length: 15; clone size: few; D gene: -; V gene: TRBV9; CDR3 protein: CASSATGTVNSPLHF; CDR3 DNA: TGTGCCAGCAGCGCCACCGGGACGGTGAATTCACCCCTCCACTTT
J gene: TRBJ1-1; CDR3 length: 15; clone size: -; D gene: -; V gene: TRBV7-8; CDR3 protein: CASSLGLRMDTEAFF; CDR3 DNA: TGTGCCAGCAGCTTAGGACTGCGAATGGACACTGAAGCTTTCTTT
J gene: TRBJ2-1; CDR3 length: 17; clone size: -; D gene: -; V gene: TRBV27; CDR3 protein: CASSQYPMGGAYNEQFF; CDR3 DNA: TGTGCCAGCAGCCAGTACCCGATGGGGGGAGCATATAATGAGCAGTTCTTC
J gene: TRBJ1-2; CDR3 length: 14; clone size: once; D gene: -; V gene: TRBV27; CDR3 protein: CASSPSGNYYGYTF; CDR3 DNA: TGTGCCAGCAGTCCGTCGGGGAATTACTATGGCTACACCTTC
J gene: TRBJ2-2; CDR3 length: 16; clone size: -; D gene: TRBD1; V gene: TRBV6-2/TRBV6-3; CDR3 protein: CASSKGRGLDTGELFF; CDR3 DNA: TGTGCCAGCAGCAAAGGCAGGGGGCTAGACACCGGGGAGCTGTTTTTT
J gene: TRBJ1-4; CDR3 length: 16; clone size: -; D gene: -; V gene: TRBV10-3; CDR3 protein: CAVSESNAPEGGKLFF; CDR3 DNA: TGTGCCGTCAGTGAGTCGAACGCACCTGAGGGGGGAAAACTGTTTTTT
J gene: TRBJ2-7; CDR3 length: 14; clone size: few; D gene: -; V gene: TRBV12-3/TRBV12-4; CDR3 protein: CASSPPDDLYEQYF; CDR3 DNA: TGTGCCAGCAGTCCACCGGACGACCTCTACGAGCAGTACTTC
J gene: TRBJ1-5; CDR3 length: 14; clone size: -; D gene: -; V gene: TRBV15; CDR3 protein: CATGVPGYNQPQHF; CDR3 DNA: TGTGCCACAGGGGTACCCGGTTACAATCAGCCCCAGCATTTT
J gene: TRBJ1-1; CDR3 length: 15; clone size: few; D gene: -; V gene: TRBV5-1; CDR3 protein: CASSLSGGSNTEAFF; CDR3 DNA: TGCGCCAGCAGCTTGTCAGGAGGCTCTAACACTGAAGCTTTCTTT
J gene: TRBJ2-7; CDR3 length: 13; clone size: -; D gene: -; V gene: TRBV9; CDR3 protein: CASSEGSSYEQYF; CDR3 DNA: TGTGCCAGCAGTGAAGGCAGCTCCTACGAGCAGTACTTC
J gene: TRBJ2-3; CDR3 length: 14; clone size: -; D gene: -; V gene: TRBV20-1; CDR3 protein: CSATGSFSTDTQYF; CDR3 DNA: TGCAGTGCTACCGGGTCCTTTAGCACAGATACGCAGTATTTT
J gene: TRBJ1-2; CDR3 length: 15; clone size: -; D gene: -; V gene: TRBV12-3/TRBV12-4; CDR3 protein: CASSLTESPVYGYTF; CDR3 DNA: TGTGCCAGCAGTTTGACAGAAAGTCCTGTCTATGGCTACACCTTC
J gene: TRBJ2-1; CDR3 length: 15; clone size: -; D gene: -; V gene: TRBV7-9; CDR3 protein: CAGSLHGWGNNEQFF; CDR3 DNA: TGTGCCGGCAGCTTACACGGCTGGGGAAACAATGAGCAGTTCTTC
J gene: TRBJ2-7; CDR3 length: 16; clone size: few; D gene: TRBD1; V gene: TRBV11-3; CDR3 protein: CASSRRPEDRVYEQYF; CDR3 DNA: TGTGCCAGCAGCCGACGACCTGAGGACAGGGTCTACGAGCAGTACTTC
J gene: TRBJ1-5; CDR3 length: 15; clone size: -; D gene: -; V gene: TRBV2; CDR3 protein: CASRMDGNSNQPQHF; CDR3 DNA: TGTGCCAGCAGAATGGACGGAAATAGCAATCAGCCCCAGCATTTT
J gene: TRBJ1-5; CDR3 length: 12; clone size: -; D gene: -; V gene: TRBV5-6; CDR3 protein: CASSFSSQPQHF; CDR3 DNA: TGTGCCAGCAGCTTCAGTAGTCAGCCCCAGCATTTT
J gene: TRBJ2-3; CDR3 length: 15; clone size: once; D gene: TRBD2; V gene: TRBV20-1; CDR3 protein: CSALAGSSSTDTQYF; CDR3 DNA: TGCAGTGCTTTAGCGGGATCCTCTAGCACAGATACGCAGTATTTT
J gene: TRBJ2-1; CDR3 length: 15; clone size: -; D gene: TRBD2; V gene: TRBV7-6; CDR3 protein: CASRGLAGGYNEQFF; CDR3 DNA: TGTGCCAGCAGGGGACTAGCGGGGGGGTACAATGAGCAGTTCTTC
J gene: TRBJ1-2; CDR3 length: 16; clone size: -; D gene: TRBD1; V gene: TRBV27; CDR3 protein: CASSLTPDRVDHGYTF; CDR3 DNA: TGTGCCAGCAGTTTAACCCCGGACAGGGTCGACCATGGCTACACCTTC
J gene: TRBJ1-4; CDR3 length: 14; clone size: few; D gene: TRBD1; V gene: TRBV6-1; CDR3 protein: CASTIDRGDEKLFF; CDR3 DNA: TGTGCCAGCACGATAGACAGGGGTGATGAAAAACTGTTTTTT
J gene: TRBJ2-1; CDR3 length: 15; clone size: -; D gene: -; V gene: TRBV6-1; CDR3 protein: CASSEIRGGYNEQFF; CDR3 DNA: TGTGCCAGCAGTGAAATCAGGGGGGGGTACAATGAGCAGTTCTTC
J gene: TRBJ2-1; CDR3 length: 13; clone size: few; D gene: -; V gene: TRBV12-3/TRBV12-4; CDR3 protein: CASSLAGGYEQFF; CDR3 DNA: TGTGCCAGCAGTTTAGCTGGCGGATATGAGCAGTTCTTC
J gene: TRBJ1-1; CDR3 length: 14; clone size: few; D gene: TRBD1; V gene: TRBV9; CDR3 protein: CASSFYDRDTEAFF; CDR3 DNA: TGTGCCAGCAGCTTCTATGACAGGGACACTGAAGCTTTCTTT
J gene: TRBJ2-5; CDR3 length: 17; clone size: -; D gene: -; V gene: TRBV6-2/TRBV6-3; CDR3 protein: CASSYVLRGRVPRTQYF; CDR3 DNA: TGTGCCAGCAGTTACGTCCTGAGGGGCAGGGTACCGAGGACCCAGTACTTC
J gene: TRBJ1-5; CDR3 length: 13; clone size: few; D gene: -; V gene: TRBV11-3; CDR3 protein: CASSTNAAEPQHF; CDR3 DNA: TGTGCCAGCAGCACGAACGCGGCGGAGCCCCAGCATTTT
J gene: TRBJ2-1; CDR3 length: 15; clone size: -; D gene: -; V gene: TRBV7-3; CDR3 protein: CASSSRGFSSNEQFF; CDR3 DNA: TGTGCCAGCAGCTCCCGTGGCTTCTCATCCAATGAGCAGTTCTTC
J gene: TRBJ1-5; CDR3 length: 14; clone size: -; D gene: -; V gene: TRBV10-3; CDR3 protein: CAISDGGGNQPQHF; CDR3 DNA: TGTGCCATCAGTGATGGGGGGGGCAATCAGCCCCAGCATTTT
J gene: TRBJ1-1; CDR3 length: 15; clone size: -; D gene: -; V gene: TRBV6-6; CDR3 protein: CASRQGPDRFTEAFF; CDR3 DNA: TGTGCCAGCAGACAGGGCCCCGACAGGTTCACTGAAGCTTTCTTT
J gene: TRBJ2-7; CDR3 length: 13; clone size: -; D gene: -; V gene: TRBV6-5; CDR3 protein: CASRPTNAYEQYF; CDR3 DNA: TGTGCCAGCAGACCGACCAACGCCTACGAGCAGTACTTC
J gene: TRBJ2-7; CDR3 length: 15; clone size: -; D gene: TRBD2; V gene: TRBV27; CDR3 protein: CASSQVAGAYNEQYF; CDR3 DNA: TGTGCCAGCAGTCAGGTAGCGGGGGCCTACAATGAGCAGTACTTC
J gene: TRBJ2-7; CDR3 length: 13; clone size: -; D gene: TRBD1; V gene: TRBV27; CDR3 protein: CASGQDLSYEQYF; CDR3 DNA: TGTGCCAGCGGACAGGACCTCTCCTACGAGCAGTACTTC
J gene: TRBJ2-6; CDR3 length: 13; clone size: -; D gene: -; V gene: TRBV29-1; CDR3 protein: CSVETTGANVLTF; CDR3 DNA: TGCAGCGTTGAGACCACTGGGGCCAACGTCCTGACTTTC
J gene: TRBJ1-2; CDR3 length: 14; clone size: -; D gene: -; V gene: TRBV6-5; CDR3 protein: CASKTGTATGGYTF; CDR3 DNA: TGTGCCAGCAAAACCGGGACGGCAACAGGGGGCTACACCTTC